A selection of T cell receptor beta chains follows, all from one sample in a study of T cell repertoires in cytomegalovirus infection. Each CDR3 protein gets one entry after TCRdb re-called the reads with MiXCR. Here the sample spans about 300,000 distinct CDR3 sequences, about 9.1% being singletons. Sample: PBMCs. Receptors were obtained from a human donor in good health (CMV status not recorded). Some clones in this sample may be carry-over from other donors' samples. CDR3s include the opening cysteine and the closing phenylalanine or tryptophan. Fields, in order: V gene, J gene, D gene, clone size, CDR3 DNA, CDR3 protein. A D gene is named only where the DNA matches it firmly. Clone size, where shown, is once, few, many, or a class for clones that have expanded.

v_call: TRBV5-1
j_call: TRBJ2-3
d_call: -
clone_size: many
cdr3_nt: TGCGCCAGCAGCCTGGGTCTTAGCGGCCCGACAGATACGCAGTATTTT
cdr3_aa: CASSLGLSGPTDTQYF

v_call: TRBV7-2
j_call: TRBJ2-1
d_call: TRBD2
clone_size: many
cdr3_nt: TGTGCCAGCAGCCCCGACATGGCGGGGGGGAGCAATGAGCAGTTCTTC
cdr3_aa: CASSPDMAGGSNEQFF

v_call: TRBV5-8
j_call: TRBJ2-2
d_call: TRBD1
clone_size: many
cdr3_nt: TGTGCCAGCAGCGACTGGGGGACAGCTAACACCGGGGAGCTGTTTTTT
cdr3_aa: CASSDWGTANTGELFF

v_call: TRBV2
j_call: TRBJ2-5
d_call: -
clone_size: many
cdr3_nt: TGTGCCATCGCGGACAGAAATCAAGAGACCCAGTACTTC
cdr3_aa: CAIADRNQETQYF

v_call: TRBV12-3/TRBV12-4
j_call: TRBJ1-2
d_call: TRBD1
clone_size: -
cdr3_nt: TGTGCCAGCAGTGGGACAGGGGGATACTATGGCTACACCTTC
cdr3_aa: CASSGTGGYYGYTF

v_call: TRBV4-3
j_call: TRBJ1-3
d_call: -
clone_size: many
cdr3_nt: TGCGCCAGCAGCCAACATACAGGAAACACCATATATTTT
cdr3_aa: CASSQHTGNTIYF

v_call: TRBV7-2
j_call: TRBJ1-2
d_call: TRBD1
clone_size: many
cdr3_nt: TGTGCCAGCAGCTTGGAGCGGACAGGGCCCGGCTACACCTTC
cdr3_aa: CASSLERTGPGYTF

v_call: TRBV2
j_call: TRBJ2-7
d_call: -
clone_size: few
cdr3_nt: TGTGCCAGCGGACGGACAGGAGGGGCCTACGAGCAGTACTTC
cdr3_aa: CASGRTGGAYEQYF

v_call: TRBV15
j_call: TRBJ1-5
d_call: -
clone_size: many
cdr3_nt: TGTGCCACCAGCAGATCTTATTCAGGGGGCAATCAGCCCCAGCATTTT
cdr3_aa: CATSRSYSGGNQPQHF

v_call: TRBV12-3/TRBV12-4
j_call: TRBJ1-6
d_call: -
clone_size: many
cdr3_nt: TGTGCCAGCAGAGACGGCTATAATTCACCCCTCCACTTT
cdr3_aa: CASRDGYNSPLHF

v_call: TRBV7-9
j_call: TRBJ2-1
d_call: -
clone_size: -
cdr3_nt: TGTGCCAGCAGCATACTTTGGAATGAGCAGTTCTTC
cdr3_aa: CASSILWNEQFF

v_call: TRBV6-2/TRBV6-3
j_call: TRBJ2-7
d_call: -
clone_size: few
cdr3_nt: TGTGCCAGCAGTAACCTACCCCGGACCGCCTCCTACGAGCAGTACTTC
cdr3_aa: CASSNLPRTASYEQYF

v_call: TRBV7-2
j_call: TRBJ2-7
d_call: -
clone_size: many
cdr3_nt: TGTGCCAGCAGCTTAGCGCACGGGTCCTACGAGCAGTACTTC
cdr3_aa: CASSLAHGSYEQYF

v_call: TRBV2
j_call: TRBJ1-6
d_call: -
clone_size: many
cdr3_nt: TGTGCCAGCAGGGGGGACCATAATTCACCCCTCCACTTT
cdr3_aa: CASRGDHNSPLHF

v_call: TRBV28
j_call: TRBJ1-2
d_call: -
clone_size: -
cdr3_nt: TGTGCCAGCAGCTCGAGCTTGTCTTCACCCGGTGGCTACACCTTC
cdr3_aa: CASSSSLSSPGGYTF

v_call: TRBV28
j_call: TRBJ2-3
d_call: TRBD2
clone_size: -
cdr3_nt: TGTGCCAGCACCCGGGGGGGACTACAACTTAGCACAGATACGCAGTATTTT
cdr3_aa: CASTRGGLQLSTDTQYF

v_call: TRBV6-5
j_call: TRBJ2-1
d_call: -
clone_size: few
cdr3_nt: TGTGCCAGCAGTTACGCGGGGAACTACAATGAGCAGTTCTTC
cdr3_aa: CASSYAGNYNEQFF

v_call: TRBV15
j_call: TRBJ2-3
d_call: TRBD2
clone_size: -
cdr3_nt: TGTGCCACCAGCCCCTGGACTAGCGGGGGCTCCCTAGGGAGAGATACGCAGTATTTT
cdr3_aa: CATSPWTSGGSLGRDTQYF

v_call: TRBV7-3
j_call: TRBJ2-5
d_call: -
clone_size: many
cdr3_nt: TGTGCCAGCAGCTTAATGGGCGGCACGGGGGAGACCCAGTACTTC
cdr3_aa: CASSLMGGTGETQYF

v_call: TRBV4-3
j_call: TRBJ1-1
d_call: -
clone_size: -
cdr3_nt: TGCGCCAGCAGCCCTCTGAGGGGAATTAGCACTGAAGCTTTCTTT
cdr3_aa: CASSPLRGISTEAFF

v_call: TRBV6-2/TRBV6-3
j_call: TRBJ2-1
d_call: TRBD2
clone_size: many
cdr3_nt: TGTGCCAGCAGCCTCGGGACTAGCGGGGGCCGAGGCAATGAGCAGTTCTTC
cdr3_aa: CASSLGTSGGRGNEQFF

v_call: TRBV18
j_call: TRBJ2-1
d_call: TRBD1
clone_size: few
cdr3_nt: TGTGCCAGCTCACCACTTATCCGGCAGGGGGCTGCCAATGAGCAGTTCTTC
cdr3_aa: CASSPLIRQGAANEQFF

v_call: TRBV10-2
j_call: TRBJ2-2
d_call: -
clone_size: -
cdr3_nt: TGCGCCAGCCAAGGGGGACGGTCCAACACCGGGGAGCTGTTTTTT
cdr3_aa: CASQGGRSNTGELFF

v_call: TRBV12-3/TRBV12-4
j_call: TRBJ1-1
d_call: TRBD1
clone_size: -
cdr3_nt: TGTGCCAGCAGTGCGAGACAGGGGTCCACTGAAGCTTTCTTT
cdr3_aa: CASSARQGSTEAFF

v_call: TRBV6-4
j_call: TRBJ1-2
d_call: -
clone_size: -
cdr3_nt: TGTGCCAGAACCAGGGAAAAAGCGGGCGCGGTGTATGGCTACACCTTC
cdr3_aa: CARTREKAGAVYGYTF

v_call: TRBV7-2
j_call: TRBJ2-1
d_call: TRBD2
clone_size: many
cdr3_nt: TGTGCCACCCCGGCCCTAGCGGGGGGCAACAATGAGCAGTTCTTC
cdr3_aa: CATPALAGGNNEQFF

v_call: TRBV28
j_call: TRBJ2-5
d_call: TRBD2
clone_size: -
cdr3_nt: TGTGCCAGCAGTTTCACGACTAGCGGCCAAGAGACCCAGTACTTC
cdr3_aa: CASSFTTSGQETQYF

v_call: TRBV20-1
j_call: TRBJ2-1
d_call: TRBD2
clone_size: many
cdr3_nt: TGCAGTGCTGTTATAAGCGGGGGGCCCCTAGGGGAGCAGTTCTTC
cdr3_aa: CSAVISGGPLGEQFF

v_call: TRBV29-1
j_call: TRBJ2-7
d_call: -
clone_size: -
cdr3_nt: TGCAGCGCCTCGGGGGACACCTACGAGCAGTACTTC
cdr3_aa: CSASGDTYEQYF